This TCR beta chain derives from a study of STAT5B mutations in CD4+ large granular lymphocyte leukemia. Regarding the study as a whole: 25% of private leukemic clonotypes occurred rarely in other patients' non-leukemic repertoires.

Generated by immunoSEQ multiplex PCR, the TCRdb table keeps only in-frame clones and is missing some. Here the sample spans some 30,000 clones, roughly 80% being singletons. Of note for this clone: Its antigen is unidentified. Sequence at one end of the junction differs from germline and may be a read error. Other DNA sequences in this specimen translate into the identical CDR3.

Sequenced: CD4+ T cells from blood buffy coats. This receptor was obtained from a human donor in good health.

The CDR3 region has the DNA TGTGCCTGGAATATAAACACTGAGGCTTTCTTT. It encodes CAWNINTEAFF. The genes are TRBV30 and TRBJ1-1; D call uncertain. CDR1 is GTSNPN, CDR2 SVGIG, per germline (reference sequence). This CDR3 is built from 11 residues.